This T cell receptor (beta chain) was sequenced for a study of T cell responses to AZD1222 COVID-19 vaccine. Study-level results: Baseline antibody screening turned up just six or seven seropositive AZD1222 recipients.

Profiled with immunoSEQ multiplex PCR; TCRdb holds only in-frame clones, not every one. The sample shows tens of thousands of clones, approximately 79% of them seen only once. Concerning this clone: What it binds is unknown.

The V and J ends lost 4 bases and 2 bases respectively, with 3 bases between them. The length of the CDR3 is 11 residues. Germline V gene data show CDR1 as SGHDT and CDR2 as YYEEEE. Sequenced here: peripheral blood, sampled on day 0 of MenACWY control vaccination. This chain links TRBV5-6 with TRBJ2-5, with D unclear. The TCR comes from an adult in good health. CDR3 nucleotides: TGTGCCAGCAGCCTACAAGAGACCCAGTACTTC. Its protein product is CASSLQETQYF.